What follows describes a single T cell receptor (beta chain). Extraction of genomic DNA in unsorted samples used about 90 million PBMCs. This specimen belongs to a study of shared clonotypes between healthy human individuals. Produced via immunoSEQ multiplex PCR; TCRdb's table is partial and in-frame only. The table has hundreds of thousands of clones, roughly four fifths seen once. Per germline, CDR1 MGHRA and CDR2 YSYEKL. The CDR3 has 17 amino acids. With V trimmed by 2 bases and J by 4 bases, 12 bases remained unmatched. The receptor was derived from a woman in her thirties or forties in good health. Some clones in this sample may be carry-over from other donors' samples. The sequencing sample was made of PBMCs. The chain combines TRBV4-1 with TRBJ2-3; 7 nucleotides agree with TRBD2. Written as DNA, the CDR3 is TGCGCCAGCAGCCAAAAACCGGGACCAGCGGGATCAGATACGCAGTATTTT. Encoded protein: CASSQKPGPAGSDTQYF.